The clone carrying this T cell receptor (beta chain) was observed a few times. Its antigen remains unidentified. TCRdb re-called the reads through MiXCR, storing one row per CDR3 protein. This table has 310,000 or so distinct CDR3 sequences, 25% appearing once. These data are taken from a study of T cell repertoires in cytomegalovirus infection. Study context: The authors relied on CMV epitopes, both recently identified HLA-C-restricted and well-studied HLA-B-restricted. Study-level results: Dominating the ex vivo response were TCR beta clonotypes that were CMV-specific and HLA-C-restricted.

Germline lookup yields CDR1 LNHDA and CDR2 SQIVND (reference sequence). The CDR3 runs 17 residues. The V gene lost 5 bases and the J gene lost 2 bases, with 18 bases spanning the gap. The rearrangement joins TRBV19 to TRBJ2-2, with D possibly matching TRBD2 (6 bases). This clonotype was obtained from a human donor in good health (CMV status not recorded). Some clones in this sample may be carry-over from other donors' samples. Sequencing used cultured PBMCs, obtained from culture after CMV antigen stimulation. This CDR3 reads CASSPQGLSSNTGELFF. CDR3 in DNA: TGTGCCAGTAGTCCCCAGGGACTCAGTTCCAACACCGGGGAGCTGTTTTTT.